The T cell receptor beta chain described here comes from a study of technical replicates of blood from a few donors. Measured with immunoSEQ multiplex PCR; TCRdb has only the in-frame clones, and not every one. The sample yields about 72,000 clones, more than 90% seen once. The sequencing input was T cells isolated from PBMCs. This clonotype was obtained from a human donor in good health.

In nucleotides, the CDR3 is TGTGCCAGTAGTGGCCGCGGGACAGGGAGGGTTTGGACTGAAGCTTTCTTT. It encodes CASSGRGTGRVWTEAFF. The rearrangement links TRBV19 to TRBJ1-1, with 9 bases lining up with TRBD1. The CDR3 is made up of 17 amino acids. J was trimmed by 5 bases and V by 5 bases; bases with no gene match: 15. In germline, CDR1 is LNHDA, CDR2 SQIVND (reference sequence).